The next 15 T cell receptor beta chains were all read from a single sample in a study of radiotherapy plus CTLA-4 blockade in lung cancer. Using immunoSEQ multiplex PCR, the repertoire was profiled, and TCRdb retains in-frame clones only, with some absent. The sample lists approximately 45,000 clones, 50% to 70% occurring once. Here the sequenced sample was peripheral blood, taken from a patient treated with radiotherapy plus ipilimumab. These receptors originate from a human donor with non-small cell lung cancer who had a partial response to radiotherapy plus ipilimumab.

In its sample, this clone was seen a few times. The chain employs TRBV13 and TRBJ2-5; 10 nucleotides agree with TRBD2. CDR1 and CDR2 from the germline V gene are PRHDT and FYEKMQ (reference sequence). This CDR3 has 16 residues. J lost 5 bases, V lost 1 base, and 7 bases had no gene match. CDR3 nucleotide sequence: TGTGCCAGCAGCTTAGCCAGCGGGGGGGCCAGGGAGACCCAGTACTTC. Protein product: CASSLASGGARETQYF.

CDR3 protein: CASSLYEGAYEQYF. As DNA, the CDR3 is TGTGCCAGCAGTTTATACGAGGGGGCCTACGAGCAGTACTTC. The gene calls are TRBV27 and TRBJ2-7; tentatively, D is TRBD1 (6 bases). V lost 1 base, J lost 2 bases, and 9 bases lay in between. Germline V lookup: CDR1 MNHEY, CDR2 SMNVEV (reference sequence). The CDR3 is 14 residues long.

A single count supports this clone. CDR3 loop: CASSAGLAGVNEQFF. In DNA form, the CDR3 reads TGTGCCAGCAGCGCGGGACTAGCGGGAGTCAATGAGCAGTTCTTC. The chain combines TRBV7-3 with TRBJ2-1, with 14 bases identical to TRBD2. This CDR3 is built from 15 residues. V shed 5 bases and J 6 bases; nucleotides not matched to a gene: 3. In germline, CDR1 is SGHTA, CDR2 FQGTGA.

The chain joins TRBV27 to TRBJ2-5; perhaps TRBD1 as D (5 bases). The CDR3 length is 14 residues. V was shortened by 1 base and J by 1 base, with 7 bases between the two germline ends. CDR1 and CDR2 (germline): MNHEY, SMNVEV (reference sequence). Here the CDR3 reads CASSLWQGQETQYF. Here the CDR3 DNA reads TGTGCCAGCAGTTTATGGCAGGGCCAAGAGACCCAGTACTTC.

The table lists this clone with a few counts. The chain is built from TRBV5-4 and TRBJ1-6; maybe TRBD1 (5 bases). Germline assignment: CDR1 SGHNT and CDR2 YYREEE (reference sequence). The CDR3 has 15 amino acids. V gave up 4 bases and J gave up 8 bases, with 16 bases separating them. The CDR3 spells CASSRGTAIDSPLHF. CDR3 nucleotide sequence: TGTGCCAGCAGCCGCGGGACGGCTATAGATTCACCCCTCCACTTT.

This CDR3 is CASSSGQGGTQYF. Here the CDR3 DNA reads TGTGCCAGCAGCTCTGGACAGGGGGGGACCCAGTACTTC. The V and J genes are TRBV13 and TRBJ2-5, with 10 bases aligning to TRBD1. Germline CDR1 PRHDT, CDR2 FYEKMQ (reference sequence). The CDR3 extends over 13 amino acids. J was trimmed by 7 bases and V by 4 bases; bases with no gene match: 3.

In DNA form, the CDR3 reads TGTGCCAGCAGCTCCGCCAGCTCCTACAATGAGCAGTTCTTC. Encoded protein: CASSSASSYNEQFF. This chain connects TRBV7-6 to TRBJ2-1; no clear D gene. The CDR3 runs to 14 residues. V was cut by 4 bases and J by 0 bases, with 7 bases left in between. Germline assignment: CDR1 SGHVS and CDR2 FNYEAQ.

The CDR3 nucleotides are TGTGCCAGCAGCTTTAAGGGCCAAACAGGGAGCGGAGCATATGGCTACACCTTC. Its protein is CASSFKGQTGSGAYGYTF. The gene calls are TRBV7-2 and TRBJ1-2; D perhaps matches TRBD1 (6 bases). Germline values: CDR1 SGHTA, CDR2 FQGNSA. The length of the CDR3 is 18 residues. V was trimmed by 3 bases and J by 5 bases, leaving 25 bases between them.

CDR3 coding DNA: TGTGCCAGCAGCTTCGTACTAGCGGGCTCCTACGAGCAGTACTTC. Encoded protein: CASSFVLAGSYEQYF. The genes are TRBV7-3 and TRBJ2-7; 9 bases map to TRBD2. This CDR3 comprises 15 residues. Unmatched junction bases numbered 3, after V lost 3 bases and J lost 0 bases. CDR1 and CDR2 from the germline V gene are SGHTA and FQGTGA.

This clone was counted only a few times. V is TRBV7-2 and J is TRBJ1-1; the match to TRBD1 covers 8 bases. Germline lookup yields CDR1 SGHTA and CDR2 FQGNSA. There are 13 residues in the CDR3. Trimming cost V 5 bases and J 5 bases; bases outside gene matches: 4. CDR3 DNA sequence: TGTGCCAGCAGCCCCAACAGGGGGACTGAAGCTTTCTTT. Residues: CASSPNRGTEAFF.

The rearrangement links TRBV6-1 to TRBJ2-1; 9 nucleotides agree with TRBD2. The CDR3 extends over 17 amino acids. V lost 4 bases, J lost 3 bases, and 10 bases stayed unmatched. CDR1 is MNHNS, CDR2 SASEGT, per germline. In DNA, the CDR3 is TGTGCCAGCAGTGGACAGGCCGCGGGAGGGGGCTACAATGAGCAGTTCTTC. It encodes CASSGQAAGGGYNEQFF.

Only a few counts were recorded for this clone. The J gene is TRBJ2-1, the V gene TRBV7-8; 15 bases fit TRBD2. Germline V gene sequence: CDR1 SGHVS, CDR2 FQNEAQ. The junction had 7 bases not matched to a gene; V was cut back by 4 bases and J by 6 bases. CDR3 size: 17 residues. The CDR3 coding sequence is TGTGCCAGCAGCTCCCGGACTAGCGGGGGGGCCTCCAATGAGCAGTTCTTC. Its translation is CASSSRTSGGASNEQFF.

The V call is TRBV7-9, the J call TRBJ1-1, with D possibly matching TRBD1 (6 bases). CDR3 size: 14 residues. CDR1 SEHNR and CDR2 FQNEAQ come from the germline V gene (reference sequence). V dropped 6 bases and J dropped 1 base, with 12 bases sitting between them. CDR3 sequence (DNA): TGTGCCAGCAGACCCCAGACAGGGAACACTGAAGCTTTCTTT. Translated, it gives CASRPQTGNTEAFF.

The genes are TRBV5-4 and TRBJ2-1; TRBD2 aligns across 9 bases. The junction had 1 base not matched to a gene; V was cut back by 0 bases and J by 3 bases. This CDR3 is built from 15 residues. The germline CDR1 and CDR2 sequences are SGHNT and YYREEE (reference sequence). CDR3 bases: TGTGCCAGCAGCTTGGGGCGGGGGGGCTACAATGAGCAGTTCTTC. Its translation is CASSLGRGGYNEQFF.

V is TRBV18 and J is TRBJ1-1, with D maybe TRBD1 (5 bases). Trimming took 0 bases from V and 5 from J, leaving 7 bases between them. CDR1 KGHSH and CDR2 LQKENI come from the germline V gene. The CDR3 covers 13 residues. The CDR3 nucleotides read TGTGCCAGCTCACCACCGGGGACTACTGAAGCTTTCTTT. This codes for CASSPPGTTEAFF.